This T cell receptor beta chain was sequenced for a study of cytomegalovirus exposure and HLA in healthy donors. Of note for this clone: The same CDR3 also results from other DNA sequences found in this sample.

13 Jbeta primers and 60 Vbeta primers were used for the PCR. Some clones are missing from TCRdb's copy, which holds only in-frame ones; the method was immunoSEQ multiplex PCR. The sample contains about 180,000 clones, less than 80% of which appear only once. V lost 0 bases, J lost 1 base, and 9 bases lay in between. Germline CDR1 reads SGDLS; CDR2 reads YYNGEE. This CDR3 region has 15 residues. The sample taken for sequencing was PBMCs. The chain carries TRBV9 and TRBJ2-3, with D possibly matching TRBD2 (6 bases). The clonotype originates from a woman in her 40s in good health and CMV-seronegative. The CDR3 bases are TGTGCCAGCAGCGTAGGCCTAGCGCGCACAGATACGCAGTATTTT. Protein product: CASSVGLARTDTQYF.